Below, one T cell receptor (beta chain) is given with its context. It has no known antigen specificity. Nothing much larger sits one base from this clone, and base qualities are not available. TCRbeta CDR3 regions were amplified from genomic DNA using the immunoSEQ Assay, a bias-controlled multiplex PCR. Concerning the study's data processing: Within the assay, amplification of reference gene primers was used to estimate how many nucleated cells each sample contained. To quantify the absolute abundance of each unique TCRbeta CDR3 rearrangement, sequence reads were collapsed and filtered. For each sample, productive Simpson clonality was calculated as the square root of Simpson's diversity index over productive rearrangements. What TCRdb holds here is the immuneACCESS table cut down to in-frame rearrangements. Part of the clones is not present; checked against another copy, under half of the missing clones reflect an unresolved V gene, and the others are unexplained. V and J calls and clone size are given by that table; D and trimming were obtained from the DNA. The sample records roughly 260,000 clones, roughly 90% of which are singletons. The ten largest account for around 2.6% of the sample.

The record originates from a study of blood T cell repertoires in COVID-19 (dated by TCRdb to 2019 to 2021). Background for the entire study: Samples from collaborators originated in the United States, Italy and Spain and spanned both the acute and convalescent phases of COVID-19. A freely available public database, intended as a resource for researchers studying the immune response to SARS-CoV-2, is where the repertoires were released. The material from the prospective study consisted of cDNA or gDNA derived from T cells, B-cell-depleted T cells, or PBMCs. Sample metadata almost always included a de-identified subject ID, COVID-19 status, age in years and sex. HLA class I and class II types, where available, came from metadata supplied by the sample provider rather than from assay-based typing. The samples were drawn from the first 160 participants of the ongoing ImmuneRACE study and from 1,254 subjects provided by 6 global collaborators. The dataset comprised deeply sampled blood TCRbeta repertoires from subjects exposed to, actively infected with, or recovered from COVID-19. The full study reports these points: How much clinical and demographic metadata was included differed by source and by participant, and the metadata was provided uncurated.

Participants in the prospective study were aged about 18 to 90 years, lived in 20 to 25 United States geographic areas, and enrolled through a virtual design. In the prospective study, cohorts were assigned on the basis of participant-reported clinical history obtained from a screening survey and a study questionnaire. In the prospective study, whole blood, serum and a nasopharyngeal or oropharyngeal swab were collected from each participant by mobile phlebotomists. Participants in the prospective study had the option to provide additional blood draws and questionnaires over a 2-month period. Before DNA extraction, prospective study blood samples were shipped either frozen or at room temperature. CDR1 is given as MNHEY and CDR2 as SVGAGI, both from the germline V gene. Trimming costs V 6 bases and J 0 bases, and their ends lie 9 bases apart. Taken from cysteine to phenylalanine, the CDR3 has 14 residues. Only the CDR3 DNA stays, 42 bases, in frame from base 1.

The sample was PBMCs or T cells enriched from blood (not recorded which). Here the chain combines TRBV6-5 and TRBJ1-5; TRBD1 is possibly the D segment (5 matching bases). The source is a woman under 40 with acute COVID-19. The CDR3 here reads CASSQGISNQPQHF. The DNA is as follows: TGTGCCAGCAGCCAGGGAATTAGCAATCAGCCCCAGCATTTT.